These 23 T cell receptor beta chains came from one sample sequenced in a study of blood T cell repertoires in COVID-19. The repertoire was sequenced with immunoSEQ multiplex PCR; TCRdb's copy has only in-frame clones and lacks some. The data hold approximately 260,000 clones, with around 91% observed a single time. Sample: peripheral blood. The source is a woman aged 55-70 years with COVID-19, enrolled during active disease.

This chain links TRBV2 with TRBJ1-1, with D perhaps matching TRBD1 (5 bases). Germline assignment: CDR1 SNHLY and CDR2 FYNNEI. Trimming left V 6 bases short and J 1 base short, with 12 bases between. This CDR3 is built from 14 residues. CDR3 in DNA: TGTGCCAGCAGGGAGCAGACAGCGAACACTGAAGCTTTCTTT. Translation gives CASREQTANTEAFF. The full variable domain, with the rest looked up from reference TRBV2 and TRBJ1-1, is EPEVTQTPSHQVTQMGQEVILRCVPISNHLYFYWYRQILGQKVEFLVSFYNNEISEKSEIFDDQFSVERPDGSNFTLKIRSTKLEDSAMYFCASREQTANTEAFFGQGTRLTVV.

The chain recombines TRBV27 with TRBJ2-2, with 10 nucleotides matching TRBD2. After removal of 3 bases from V and 1 base from J, the junction contained 8 bases not matched to a gene. There are 18 residues in the CDR3. The germline gives CDR1 MNHEY, CDR2 SMNVEV (reference sequence). The CDR3 reads CASSFSGGAPRNTGELFF. The CDR3 coding sequence is TGTGCCAGCAGTTTCAGCGGGGGGGCCCCGAGGAACACCGGGGAGCTGTTTTTT.

J is TRBJ2-7 and V is TRBV15, with D possibly matching TRBD1 (6 bases). Trimming removed 5 bases from V and 5 bases from J, with 16 bases in between. CDR1 is LNHNV and CDR2 is YYDKDF in the germline V gene (reference sequence). This CDR3 is 14 amino acids long. The DNA of the CDR3 is TGTGCCACCAGCCAAGGGGGATTGAGGGACGAGCAGTACTTC. Residues: CATSQGGLRDEQYF.

V and J are TRBV7-3 and TRBJ1-1; no clear D gene. From germline, CDR1 is SGHTA and CDR2 FQGTGA. V lost 5 bases to trimming and J lost 0 bases, with 7 bases between them. The length of the CDR3 is 13 residues. DNA of the CDR3: TGTGCCAGCAGCCCGAACTTGAACACTGAAGCTTTCTTT. It specifies CASSPNLNTEAFF.

This chain connects TRBV2 to TRBJ1-3, with no clear D. The CDR3 has 15 residues. Germline-derived CDR1 and CDR2 are SNHLY and FYNNEI. V shed 4 bases and J shed 0 bases, with 10 bases lying between them. The CDR3 DNA is TGTGCCAGCAGTGCGGACTCTAGCTCTGGAAACACCATATATTTT. Protein sequence: CASSADSSSGNTIYF.

This clone was seen a single time. The junction and the germline gene differ at one end; a read error may be behind it. This chain links TRBV7-7 with TRBJ2-1, with a tentative D call TRBD1 (5 bases). The CDR3 spans 15 residues. CDR1 and CDR2 from the germline V gene are SSHAT and FNYEAQ (reference sequence). The CDR3 bases are TGTGCTAGCAGCTACGACAGCCCCGAGTACAATGAGCAGTTCTTC. This sequence encodes CASSYDSPEYNEQFF.

The V gene is TRBV10-3, the J gene TRBJ1-1, with D perhaps matching TRBD1 (5 bases). The CDR3 length is 15 residues. V was clipped by 0 bases and J by 2 bases, with 10 bases between them. Germline V lookup: CDR1 ENHRY, CDR2 SYGVKD. The CDR3 reads CAISESAGLNTEAFF. The CDR3 region has the DNA TGTGCCATCAGTGAGTCGGCAGGGCTTAACACTGAAGCTTTCTTT.

This chain uses TRBV14 with TRBJ2-5, with 10 positions matching TRBD1. CDR3 size: 17 residues. Looked up from germline, CDR1 is SGHDN and CDR2 is FVKESK. Trimming at V came to 0 bases and at J to 5 bases, leaving 9 bases not matched to a gene. CDR3 residues: CASSQELRDRGRETQYF. DNA for the CDR3: TGTGCCAGCAGCCAAGAGCTACGGGACAGGGGTCGGGAGACCCAGTACTTC.

This chain connects TRBV19 to TRBJ1-2; maybe TRBD1 (5 bases). Germline values: CDR1 LNHDA, CDR2 SQIVND (reference sequence). The V end lost 3 bases, the J end lost 5 bases, and 10 bases lay between the germline ends. The CDR3 is 13 amino acids. This CDR3 reads CASSMQGRYGYTF. CDR3 DNA sequence: TGTGCCAGTAGTATGCAGGGAAGGTATGGCTACACCTTC.

This clone was counted once. The rearrangement joins TRBV7-9 to TRBJ1-5; D perhaps matches TRBD1 (6 bases). Looked up from germline, CDR1 is SEHNR and CDR2 is FQNEAQ (reference sequence). Trimming cost V 5 bases and J 4 bases, with 6 bases left between them. CDR3 length: 12 residues. CDR3 residues: CASSQGNQPQHF. CDR3 bases: TGTGCCAGCAGCCAGGGGAATCAGCCCCAGCATTTT.

CDR3 residues: CASSYSARASYEQYF. The CDR3 nucleotides are TGTGCCAGCAGTTACTCGGCCAGGGCATCCTACGAGCAGTACTTC. The chain is built from TRBV6-5 and TRBJ2-7, with a weak D call TRBD1 (5 bases). V shed 0 bases and J shed 1 base, with 10 bases lying between them. The germline V gene has CDR1 MNHEY and CDR2 SVGAGI. The CDR3 is 15 residues long.

This clone has just one count. The chain joins TRBV27 to TRBJ1-5, with 7 bases aligning to TRBD1. The V gene's germline CDR1 is MNHEY and CDR2 SMNVEV (reference sequence). The CDR3 loop spans 14 amino acids. The V gene end was trimmed by 5 bases and the J gene end by 7 bases; junction bases not matched to a gene: 8. The CDR3 region has the DNA TGTGCCAGCAGTATCAGGGGGACGCGCCAGCCCCAGCATTTT. Translating it yields CASSIRGTRQPQHF.

The J gene is TRBJ1-1, the V gene TRBV4-2; 10 nucleotides align to TRBD1. The trim removed 2 bases at V and 6 bases at J, leaving 9 bases unmatched. The CDR3 has 16 residues. Germline-derived CDR1 and CDR2 are LGHNA and YNFKEQ. This chain's CDR3 is CASSQSGTGVRSEAFF. The CDR3 region has the DNA TGTGCCAGCAGCCAATCCGGGACAGGGGTGAGGTCTGAAGCTTTCTTT.

This chain joins TRBV23-1 and TRBJ2-1; TRBD1 matches 11 bases. TRBV23-1 is flagged as an ORF with uncertain function. The CDR3 is 17 residues long. Unmatched junction bases numbered 4, after V lost 2 bases and J lost 1 base. This chain's CDR3 is CASSQPDRGPSYNEQFF. CDR3 coding DNA: TGCGCCAGCAGTCAACCGGACAGGGGGCCATCCTACAATGAGCAGTTCTTC.

This chain connects TRBV7-2 to TRBJ2-7; 8 nucleotides align to TRBD2. The junction had 10 bases not matched to a gene; V was cut back by 1 base and J by 5 bases. The CDR3 length is 16 residues. Germline V CDR1 and CDR2: SGHTA, FQGNSA. This CDR3 reads CASSLDSGAGMNEQYF. CDR3 nucleotide sequence: TGTGCCAGCAGCTTAGATAGCGGGGCTGGTATGAACGAGCAGTACTTC.

The CDR3, as DNA: TGCGCCAGCAGCTTTGGTCCGGACAGAGGGATCCAAGAGACCCAGTACTTC. Protein product: CASSFGPDRGIQETQYF. The chain recombines TRBV5-1 with TRBJ2-5, with TRBD1 as a possible D gene (6 bases). There are 17 residues in the CDR3. Per the germline V gene, CDR1 is SGHRS and CDR2 is YFSETQ. Trimming removed 2 bases from V and 1 base from J, with 18 bases in between.

The chain carries TRBV18 and TRBJ2-7, with D unclear. With 2 bases removed from V and 6 bases from J, the gap between germline ends came to 8 bases. The CDR3 sequence is 12 residues long. Per the germline V gene, CDR1 is KGHSH and CDR2 is LQKENI. CDR3 sequence: CASSPSRPEQYF. The DNA for the CDR3 is TGTGCCAGCTCACCATCTAGGCCCGAGCAGTACTTC.

The genes are TRBV6-5 and TRBJ1-2; tentative D call: TRBD1 (5 bases). The CDR3 is made up of 14 amino acids. Looked up from germline, CDR1 is MNHEY and CDR2 is SVGAGI. Trimming removed 0 bases at V and 6 bases at J, with 11 bases between. CDR3 sequence reads: CASSYSAGGNGYTF. In DNA form, the CDR3 reads TGTGCCAGCAGTTACTCTGCCGGGGGGAATGGCTACACCTTC.

Here the CDR3 reads CASSRKTDAYEQYF. CDR3 DNA: TGTGCCAGCAGCCGCAAGACAGATGCCTACGAGCAGTACTTC. The V gene is TRBV3-1 (or the pseudogene TRBV3-2), the J gene TRBJ2-7; D is perhaps TRBD1 (5 bases). Trimming cost V 4 bases and J 2 bases, with 12 bases left between them. In germline, CDR1 is LGHDT, CDR2 YNNKEL (reference sequence). This CDR3 has 14 residues.

This chain connects TRBV5-5 to TRBJ1-3; 8 bases align to TRBD1. This CDR3 comprises 17 residues. Germline loops: CDR1 SGHKS, CDR2 YYEKEE (reference sequence). Losses at the gene ends were 1 base for V and 1 base for J; bases not matched to a gene: 7. As DNA, the CDR3 is TGTGCCAGCAGCTTGATTTCCAGGGGGCAATCTGGAAACACCATATATTTT. Its protein product is CASSLISRGQSGNTIYF.

The chain links TRBV29-1 to TRBJ1-2, with TRBD1 as a possible D gene (6 bases). Germline CDR1 is SQVTM and CDR2 is ANQGSEA. The CDR3 loop spans 12 amino acids. Trimming removed 4 bases at V and 4 bases at J, with 10 bases between. CDR3 residues: CSVGQVSYGYTF. The DNA for the CDR3 is TGCAGCGTTGGACAGGTTAGCTATGGCTACACCTTC.

The gene calls are TRBV7-8 and TRBJ2-7, with 8 bases lining up with TRBD1. V gave up 4 bases and J gave up 3 bases; unmatched junction bases: 2. CDR1 and CDR2 (germline): SGHVS, FQNEAQ. The CDR3 is made up of 13 amino acids. The CDR3 sequence is CASSWTGFYEQYF. The DNA of the CDR3 is TGTGCCAGCAGCTGGACAGGGTTCTACGAGCAGTACTTC.

The chain combines TRBV3-1 (or the pseudogene TRBV3-2) with TRBJ1-1; 9 bases map to TRBD1. The germline gives CDR1 LGHDT, CDR2 YNNKEL (reference sequence). CDR3 length equals 16 residues. V shed 1 base, J shed 3 bases, and the junction held 6 bases outside the gene matches. In nucleotides, the CDR3 is TGTGCCAGCAGCCAAGTCCTGACAGGGGGAGACACTGAAGCTTTCTTT. Translated: CASSQVLTGGDTEAFF.